This is a list of T cell receptor beta chains from one sample in a study of blood T cell repertoires in COVID-19. TCRdb's table, derived via immunoSEQ multiplex PCR, lists solely in-frame clones and lacks some. The data contain 200,000 to 250,000 clones, about nine tenths of them singletons. Input material: peripheral blood. The receptors come from a woman aged 60-75 years who had recovered from COVID-19. Each CDR3 is given with its conserved first and last residue. The D gene is left open where the match is weak. Not every row has a clone size; where given, it reads once, few, many or a size class.

J	V	size	D	DNA	CDR3
TRBJ1-2	TRBV19	-	TRBD1	TGTGCCAGTACTCAAGGTGACAGGGAGAGCTATGGCTACACCTTC	CASTQGDRESYGYTF
TRBJ2-3	TRBV10-1	-	TRBD2	TGCGCCAGCAGTGAACTAGCGGGGGAATATACGCAGTATTTT	CASSELAGEYTQYF
TRBJ2-7	TRBV28	few	-	TGTGCCAGCAGTGGACCCTCGGGTCTAGCGTCCTACGAGCAGTACTTC	CASSGPSGLASYEQYF
TRBJ1-3	TRBV18	-	-	TGTGCCAGCGTTAACAGGACGGGAAACACCATATATTTT	CASVNRTGNTIYF
TRBJ2-3	TRBV7-2	-	-	TGTGCCAGCAGCTTAGGCCCCGGGACTGGCGGGGATACGCAGTATTTT	CASSLGPGTGGDTQYF
TRBJ2-3	TRBV28	-	TRBD1	TGTGCCAGCAGTTTTCGGGGCCAGGGGGCGTCAGATACGCAGTATTTT	CASSFRGQGASDTQYF
TRBJ1-3	TRBV18	-	-	TGTGCCAGCTCACCGATACCCGGGGGGACGGTGAGCTCTGGAAACACCATATATTTT	CASSPIPGGTVSSGNTIYF
TRBJ1-2	TRBV2	few	-	TGTGCCAGCGTACGTCAGGGTAACTATGGCTACACCTTC	CASVRQGNYGYTF
TRBJ2-7	TRBV11-2	once	-	TGTGCCAGCAGCTTAGAGGGGAGGCTGGGCGCCTACGAGCAGTACTTC	CASSLEGRLGAYEQYF
TRBJ2-3	TRBV6-2/TRBV6-3	-	-	TGTGCCAGCAGCAATGGACAGATCTTGGATACGCAGTATTTT	CASSNGQILDTQYF
TRBJ2-3	TRBV5-8	-	-	TGTGCCAGCAGCTTTCGGGGTTACACAGATACGCAGTATTTT	CASSFRGYTDTQYF
TRBJ2-2	TRBV3-1/TRBV3-2	-	TRBD1	TGTGCCAGCAGCCAAGATAGGGACAGGGGCACCGGGGAGCTGTTTTTT	CASSQDRDRGTGELFF
TRBJ1-1	TRBV19	-	-	TGTGCCAGTGTCAGAACTGAAGCTTTCTTT	CASVRTEAFF
TRBJ1-1	TRBV11-2	once	-	TGTGCCAGCAGCTTCGTCCGGGGGTACGGAGCTTTCTTT	CASSFVRGYGAFF
TRBJ1-5	TRBV3-1/TRBV3-2	-	TRBD1	TGTGCCAGCAGCCCGGGACAGCGGAATCAGCCCCAGCATTTT	CASSPGQRNQPQHF
TRBJ2-4	TRBV12-3/TRBV12-4	-	TRBD1	TGTGCCAGCAGTTCGTATGCAGGGGGTCAGTACTTC	CASSSYAGGQYF
TRBJ2-2	TRBV29-1	-	TRBD1	TGCAGCGTACAGGGGGGTTTGGACACCGGGGAGCTGTTTTTT	CSVQGGLDTGELFF
TRBJ1-5	TRBV5-5	-	-	TGTGCCAGCAGCTTGGTAGGGGCGACACACTATAGCAATCAGCCCCAGCATTTT	CASSLVGATHYSNQPQHF
TRBJ1-4	TRBV10-3	-	-	TGTGCCAGTGGGGCTGAGCGGGCTAATGAAAAACTGTTTTTT	CASGAERANEKLFF
TRBJ2-3	TRBV18	-	TRBD2	TGTGCCAGCTCACCATCAGAGACTAGCGGAACGCAGTATTTT	CASSPSETSGTQYF
TRBJ2-6	TRBV21-1	-	-	TGTGCCAGCACCCGAGCTGCGGGGGCCAACGTCCTGACTTTC	CASTRAAGANVLTF
TRBJ1-1	TRBV5-5	-	-	TGTGCCAGCAGCTTGGAAGGGAGCACTGAAGCTTTCTTT	CASSLEGSTEAFF
TRBJ2-7	TRBV7-2	-	-	TGTGCCAGCAGCCCGCCGGAGTGGGGCGGCGAGCAGTACTTC	CASSPPEWGGEQYF
TRBJ2-1	TRBV28	-	TRBD2	TGTGCCAGCAGTTCCCTAGGGCTAGCGGGGTACAATGAGCAGTTCTTC	CASSSLGLAGYNEQFF
TRBJ1-1	TRBV5-1	-	-	TGCGCCAGCAGCTTGGTCGCAGGGGACACTGAAGCTTTCTTT	CASSLVAGDTEAFF
TRBJ2-7	TRBV19	-	TRBD1	TGTGCCAGTGGAGGGACAGGAACCTACGAGCAGTACTTC	CASGGTGTYEQYF
TRBJ1-2	TRBV7-2	once	-	TGTGCCAGCAGCACGACAGACACCTATGGCTACACCTTC	CASSTTDTYGYTF
TRBJ2-1	TRBV29-1	-	-	TGCAGCGACACCAGGACAGACTACAATGAGCAGTTCTTC	CSDTRTDYNEQFF
TRBJ1-1	TRBV4-1	-	-	TGCGCCAGCGCCACAACCAGGGGACCCGAAGAAGCTTTCTTT	CASATTRGPEEAFF
TRBJ2-1	TRBV6-6	-	TRBD2	TGTGCCAGCGACGGGAGCGGGGGGTACAATGAGCAGTTCTTC	CASDGSGGYNEQFF
TRBJ1-1	TRBV18	-	-	TGTGCCAGCTCATCAAACACCGGGACACGATTGAACACTGAAGCTTTCTTT	CASSSNTGTRLNTEAFF
TRBJ1-2	TRBV7-2	-	-	TGTGCCAGCAGCTCTTCCGGGACAACGATACATGGCTACACCTTC	CASSSSGTTIHGYTF
TRBJ2-7	TRBV28	medium-sized	-	TGTGCCAGCAGTTTTCTTGTCGAACACTACGAGCAGTACTTC	CASSFLVEHYEQYF
TRBJ1-2	TRBV6-1	-	TRBD1	TGTGCCAGCAGTGAAGCTCAGGGGGCCGATGGCTACACCTTC	CASSEAQGADGYTF
TRBJ2-7	TRBV7-9	few	TRBD2	TGTGCCAGCACCTTTTGGACTAGCGGGGGCTACGAGCAGTACTTC	CASTFWTSGGYEQYF
TRBJ2-2	TRBV7-3	-	-	TGTGCCAGCAGCTCACAGGGTTTTGGCACCGGGGAGCTGTTTTTT	CASSSQGFGTGELFF
TRBJ1-6	TRBV19	few	-	TGTGCCAGTAGTATAGGACAGGCCAATTCACCCCTCCACTTT	CASSIGQANSPLHF
TRBJ2-7	TRBV13	-	-	TGTGCCAGCAGCGCGACAGTAAACCACGAGCAGTACTTC	CASSATVNHEQYF